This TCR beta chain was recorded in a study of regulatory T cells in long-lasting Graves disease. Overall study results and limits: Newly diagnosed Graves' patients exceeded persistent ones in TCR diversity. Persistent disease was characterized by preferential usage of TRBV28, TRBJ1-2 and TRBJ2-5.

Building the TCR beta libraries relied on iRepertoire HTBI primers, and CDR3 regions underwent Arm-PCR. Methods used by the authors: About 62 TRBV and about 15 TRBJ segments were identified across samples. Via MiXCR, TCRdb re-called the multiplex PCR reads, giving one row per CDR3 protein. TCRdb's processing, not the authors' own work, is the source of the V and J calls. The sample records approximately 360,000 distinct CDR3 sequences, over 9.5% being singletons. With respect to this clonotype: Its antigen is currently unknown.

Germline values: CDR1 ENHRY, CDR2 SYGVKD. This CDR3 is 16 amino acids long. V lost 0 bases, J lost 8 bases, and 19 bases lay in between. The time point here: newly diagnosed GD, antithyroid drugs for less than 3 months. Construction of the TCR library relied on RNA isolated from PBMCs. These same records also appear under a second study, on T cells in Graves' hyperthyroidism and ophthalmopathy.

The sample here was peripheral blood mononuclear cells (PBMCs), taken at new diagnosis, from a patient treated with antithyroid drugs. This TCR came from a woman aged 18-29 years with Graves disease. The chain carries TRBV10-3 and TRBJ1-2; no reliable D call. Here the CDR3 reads CAISESMVQRSPGYTF. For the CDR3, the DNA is TGTGCCATCAGTGAGTCGATGGTTCAACGGAGCCCCGGCTACACCTTC.